This T cell receptor (beta chain) was recovered during a study of blood T cell repertoires in COVID-19. CDR3 length: 13 residues. V gave up 2 bases and J gave up 9 bases; unmatched junction bases: 4. Repertoires were generated with immunoSEQ multiplex PCR, while TCRdb's copy carries only in-frame clones and drops some. The sample consists of some 250,000 clones, approximately 83% of them appearing once. This receptor was obtained from a woman in her 30s who had recovered from COVID-19. The chain has TRBV12-3 or TRBV12-4 and TRBJ2-1; 7 bases line up with TRBD2. The sequenced sample consisted of peripheral blood. As DNA, the CDR3 is TGTGCCAGCAGTTTAAGGGAGGGAAGTGAGCAGTTCTTC. Protein sequence: CASSLREGSEQFF.